The 5 T cell receptor beta chains in this list originate from one sample, sequenced in a study of blood T cell repertoires in COVID-19. This table comes from immunoSEQ multiplex PCR, and its TCRdb copy is limited to in-frame clones, with some not included. The data contain some 97,000 clones, about 90% of them seen just once; the ten biggest clones take up approximately 7.3%. The sample taken for sequencing was peripheral blood. All receptors come from a man younger than 45 in a cohort sampled during active COVID-19.

This chain connects TRBV5-1 to TRBJ1-1; D is possibly TRBD1 (5 bases). Germline CDR1 reads SGHRS; CDR2 reads YFSETQ. The CDR3 sequence is 16 residues long. V dropped 2 bases and J dropped 3 bases, with 17 bases sitting between them. CDR3 coding DNA: TGCGCCAGCAGCTTTTCATCCGGGGGTTGGGACACTGAAGCTTTCTTT. This gives the protein CASSFSSGGWDTEAFF.

This clone occurred once. The V call is TRBV7-2, the J call TRBJ1-5; tentatively, D is TRBD1 (5 bases). V was pared by 5 bases and J by 2 bases, with 13 bases between. There are 15 residues in the CDR3. CDR1 and CDR2 from the germline V gene are SGHTA and FQGNSA. The CDR3 loop reads CASSNRDLGNQPQHF. As DNA, the CDR3 is TGTGCCAGCAGCAACCGGGACTTGGGCAATCAGCCCCAGCATTTT.

This chain links TRBV5-1 with TRBJ1-2; possible D gene TRBD1, 6 bases. V was trimmed by 4 bases and J by 2 bases, leaving 9 bases between them. CDR3 size: 13 residues. The germline V gene encodes CDR1 SGHRS and CDR2 YFSETQ. The CDR3 reads CASSRDINYGYTF. The CDR3 DNA reads TGCGCCAGCAGCCGGGACATAAACTATGGCTACACCTTC.

The chain couples TRBV7-9 to TRBJ2-6; TRBD2 is a possible D gene (5 bases). Looked up from germline, CDR1 is SEHNR and CDR2 is FQNEAQ (reference sequence). This CDR3 has 17 amino acids. V lost 6 bases and J 0 bases, leaving 15 bases between the germline ends. The CDR3 is CASREAGESSGANVLTF. The DNA for the CDR3 is TGTGCCAGCAGGGAGGCCGGCGAGAGCTCTGGGGCCAACGTCCTGACTTTC.

This sequence joins TRBV5-4 and TRBJ2-2, with no clear D. Trimming removed 5 bases at V and 4 bases at J, with 9 bases between. Germline V gene lookup returns CDR1 SGHNT and CDR2 YYREEE (reference sequence). This CDR3 has 13 residues. CDR3 sequence: CASRVQSTGELFF. CDR3 bases: TGTGCCAGCAGGGTACAGAGCACCGGGGAGCTGTTTTTT.